Below, 2 T cell receptor beta chains from the same sample are listed, as sequenced in a study of glioma-infiltrating T cells after dendritic cell vaccination. Repertoires were generated with immunoSEQ multiplex PCR, while TCRdb's copy carries only in-frame clones and drops some. The sample records roughly 51,000 clones, 65% to 90% being singletons. The sample was blood, taken before dendritic cell vaccination. These receptors were taken from a human donor with glioblastoma.

The gene calls are TRBV19 and TRBJ1-2; TRBD1 matches at 9 bases. From germline, CDR1 is LNHDA and CDR2 SQIVND (reference sequence). The CDR3 consists of 15 residues. V shed 5 bases, J shed 3 bases, and the junction held 7 bases outside the gene matches. Here the CDR3 reads CASSYQGQGYYGYTF. The CDR3 nucleotides are TGTGCCAGTAGTTACCAAGGACAGGGGTACTATGGCTACACCTTC.

The chain recombines TRBV7-9 with TRBJ1-5; D call uncertain. Germline values: CDR1 SEHNR, CDR2 FQNEAQ (reference sequence). There are 15 residues in the CDR3. Trimming removed 5 bases at V and 0 bases at J, with 11 bases between. CDR3 coding DNA: TGTGCCAGCAGCGCCGAACCCGGTAGCAATCAGCCCCAGCATTTT. Its protein is CASSAEPGSNQPQHF.